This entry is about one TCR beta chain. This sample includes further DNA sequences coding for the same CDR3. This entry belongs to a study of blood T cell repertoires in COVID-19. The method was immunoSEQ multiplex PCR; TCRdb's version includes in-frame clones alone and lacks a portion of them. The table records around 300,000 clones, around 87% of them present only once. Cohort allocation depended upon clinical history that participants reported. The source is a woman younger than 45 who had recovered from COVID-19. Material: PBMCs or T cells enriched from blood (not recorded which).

CDR3 loop: CASSLGQGTDTQYF. The CDR3 nucleotides are TGTGCCAGCAGCTTAGGGCAGGGCACAGATACGCAGTATTTT. The V gene is TRBV7-2, the J gene TRBJ2-3; D uncertain. Trimming took off 1 base at V and 1 base at J, with 6 bases between the two ends. CDR1 SGHTA and CDR2 FQGNSA come from the germline V gene. CDR3 size: 14 residues.